These T cell receptor beta chains were read from a single sample in a study of cytomegalovirus exposure and HLA in healthy donors. Some clones are missing from TCRdb's copy, which holds only in-frame ones; the method was immunoSEQ multiplex PCR. The sample has some 100,000 clones, over 70% seen once. The sequenced sample consisted of PBMCs. These receptors originate from a girl aged 2 to 10 in good health and CMV-seropositive. CDR3s include the opening cysteine and the closing phenylalanine or tryptophan. A D gene is named only where the DNA matches it firmly. Clone size appears in some rows only: once, few, many, or a class for an expanded clone.

>TRBD1|TRBV19|TRBJ1-5|NA
CASSKWTGDPREPQHF
TGTGCCAGTAGTAAGTGGACAGGGGACCCCAGGGAGCCCCAGCATTTT
>TRBD2|TRBV29-1|TRBJ2-1|NA
CSVLDSGGINEQFF
TGCAGCGTTCTCGATAGCGGGGGGATAAATGAGCAGTTCTTC
>NA|TRBV7-6|TRBJ2-7|NA
CASSPLAAGYYEQYF
TGTGCCAGCAGCCCACTAGCTGCCGGATACTACGAGCAGTACTTC
>TRBD1|TRBV30|TRBJ1-2|NA
CAWNDGQGRFIYGYTF
TGTGCCTGGAACGACGGACAGGGCAGGTTTATCTATGGCTACACCTTC
>TRBD1|TRBV4-1|TRBJ1-3|NA
CASSQDLGSTGVGNTIYF
TGCGCCAGCAGCCAAGATCTCGGGTCGACAGGGGTCGGAAACACCATATATTTT
>TRBD1|TRBV28|TRBJ1-5|few
CASSFHPTGGGQPQHF
TGTGCCAGCAGTTTCCACCCGACAGGGGGAGGGCAGCCCCAGCATTTT
>NA|TRBV7-2|TRBJ2-1|once
CASSLQGHEQFF
TGTGCCAGCAGCTTACAGGGCCATGAGCAGTTCTTC
>TRBD2|TRBV28|TRBJ2-7|NA
CASSLRTSGRYEQYF
TGTGCCAGCAGTTTACGGACTAGCGGACGATACGAGCAGTACTTC
>NA|TRBV6-6|TRBJ1-2|NA
CASRTGNYGYTF
TGTGCCAGCAGAACAGGGAACTATGGCTACACCTTC
>NA|TRBV6-1|TRBJ1-1|NA
CASSRTASPNTEAFF
TGTGCCAGCAGTCGGACAGCGAGCCCGAACACTGAAGCTTTCTTT
>NA|TRBV9|TRBJ2-3|few
CASSPSPGLTDTQYF
TGTGCCAGCAGCCCGTCTCCGGGACTCACAGATACGCAGTATTTT
>NA|TRBV11-2|TRBJ2-7|NA
CASSFGGLSSYEQYF
TGTGCCAGCAGCTTTGGAGGACTCAGTTCCTACGAGCAGTACTTC
>NA|TRBV4-1|TRBJ1-5|NA
CASSQGGGGTNQPQHF
TGCGCCAGCAGCCAAGGGGGGGGAGGTACCAATCAGCCCCAGCATTTT
>NA|TRBV6-5|TRBJ2-5|NA
CASSYGGETQYF
TGTGCCAGCAGTTACGGGGGGGAGACCCAGTACTTC